The sequence of this T cell receptor beta chain was determined in a study of tumor and adjacent non-tumor tissue in lung cancer. V lost 4 bases, J lost 0 bases, and 11 bases stayed unmatched. The CDR3 is 16 residues long. Germline assignment: CDR1 SQVTM and CDR2 ANQGSEA. RNA was extracted from bulk tissue without any cell sorting. This non-tumor lung sample came from over 3 cm beyond the tumor edge. This clonotype counts as medium-sized (0.01 to 0.1%). Its antigen remains unidentified. The library came from three nested PCR rounds adapted from ARM-PCR protocols. One entry per CDR3 protein, called by TCRdb with MiXCR from the multiplex PCR reads. The sample includes some 100,000 distinct CDR3 sequences, 60% to 80% seen only once; the top ten take around 19%. Study-wide points: Tumor TCR diversity, when higher, was linked to shorter survival.

The sequence derives from a man younger than 40 with non-small cell lung cancer. The sample comprised distant non-tumor lung tissue. The chain has TRBV29-1 and TRBJ2-7; TRBD2 aligns across 8 bases. CDR3 nucleotides: TGCAGCGTTGCCTTTAGCGGGATAGGGGCCTCCTACGAGCAGTACTTC. The encoded protein is CSVAFSGIGASYEQYF.